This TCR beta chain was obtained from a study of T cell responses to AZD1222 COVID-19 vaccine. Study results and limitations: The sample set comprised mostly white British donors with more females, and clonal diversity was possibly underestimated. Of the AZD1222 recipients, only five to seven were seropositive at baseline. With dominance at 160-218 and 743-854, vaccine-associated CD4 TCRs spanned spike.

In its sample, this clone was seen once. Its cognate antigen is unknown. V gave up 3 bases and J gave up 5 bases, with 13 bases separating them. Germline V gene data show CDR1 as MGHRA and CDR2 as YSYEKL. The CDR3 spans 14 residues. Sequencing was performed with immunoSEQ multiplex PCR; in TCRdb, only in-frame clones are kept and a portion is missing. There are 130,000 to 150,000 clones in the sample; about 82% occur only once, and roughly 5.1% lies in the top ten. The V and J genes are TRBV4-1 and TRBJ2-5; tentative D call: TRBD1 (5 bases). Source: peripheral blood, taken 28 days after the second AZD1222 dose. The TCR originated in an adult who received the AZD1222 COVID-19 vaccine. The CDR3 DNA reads TGCGCCAGCAGCCATGCAGGGAATCCGGAGACCCAGTACTTC. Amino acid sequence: CASSHAGNPETQYF.